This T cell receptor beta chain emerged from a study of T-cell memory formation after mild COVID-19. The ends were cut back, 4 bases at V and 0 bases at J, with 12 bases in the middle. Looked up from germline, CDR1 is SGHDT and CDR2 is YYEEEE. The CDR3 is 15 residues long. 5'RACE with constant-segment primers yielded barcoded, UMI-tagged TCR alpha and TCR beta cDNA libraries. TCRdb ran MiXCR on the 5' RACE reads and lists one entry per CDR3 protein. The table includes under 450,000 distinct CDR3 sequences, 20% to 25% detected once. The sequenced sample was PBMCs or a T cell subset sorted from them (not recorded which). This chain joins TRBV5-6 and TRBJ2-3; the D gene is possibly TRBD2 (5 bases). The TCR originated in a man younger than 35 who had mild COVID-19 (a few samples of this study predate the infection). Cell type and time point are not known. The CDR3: CASSIWTSSTDTQYF. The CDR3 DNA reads TGTGCCAGCAGCATCTGGACTTCTAGCACAGATACGCAGTATTTT.